These 32 T cell receptor beta chains were all obtained from the same sample, sequenced in a study of T cell responses to AZD1222 COVID-19 vaccine. Clones were read by immunoSEQ multiplex PCR, and TCRdb kept only the in-frame ones, dropping some. The table records fewer than 200,000 clones, about 90% of them present only once. The sample consisted of peripheral blood, taken on day 0 of AZD1222 vaccination. All receptors derive from an adult in good health.

The chain carries TRBV19 and TRBJ1-4; no clear D. Trimming took 6 bases from V and 3 from J, leaving 11 bases between them. The CDR3 has 14 residues. CDR1 and CDR2 from the germline V gene are LNHDA and SQIVND (reference sequence). The CDR3 region has the DNA TGTGCCAGTAGCCTCGGAGGAGCTAATGAAAAACTGTTTTTT. This encodes CASSLGGANEKLFF.

This clone showed up just a few times. The chain recombines TRBV10-2 with TRBJ1-2; the match to TRBD1 covers 7 bases. Germline CDR1 WSHSY, CDR2 SAAADI. The CDR3 spans 13 residues. With V trimmed by 5 bases and J by 2 bases, 2 bases remained unmatched. The DNA of the CDR3 is TGCGCCAGCAGTACAGGGGCGAACTATGGCTACACCTTC. As protein: CASSTGANYGYTF.

V and J are TRBV6-5 and TRBJ2-5; possible D gene TRBD1, 5 bases. V lost 9 bases to trimming and J lost 0 bases, with 8 bases between them. Germline CDR1 and CDR2: MNHEY and SVGAGI. CDR3 length: 12 amino acids. The CDR3 bases are TGTGCCAGTAGGGGCTACCAAGAGACCCAGTACTTC. Translated, it gives CASRGYQETQYF.

CDR3 in amino acids: CASSFVQGARSEAFF. The DNA for the CDR3 is TGTGCCAGCAGCTTTGTACAGGGGGCAAGGTCTGAAGCTTTCTTT. The rearrangement links TRBV11-2 to TRBJ1-1, with 9 bases aligning to TRBD1. The junction had 8 bases not matched to a gene; V was cut back by 3 bases and J by 6 bases. The CDR3 sequence is 15 residues long. Germline values: CDR1 SGHAT, CDR2 FQNNGV.

This chain joins TRBV5-1 and TRBJ2-1; D is unclear. From germline, CDR1 is SGHRS and CDR2 YFSETQ. Trimming pared 0 bases from V and 3 bases from J, leaving 10 bases between. The CDR3 runs 15 residues. The CDR3 spells CASSLGSESYNEQFF. In DNA form, the CDR3 reads TGCGCCAGCAGCTTGGGCTCAGAGAGCTACAATGAGCAGTTCTTC.

CDR3 nucleotides: TGTGCCAGCAGAACGCCGGGACTAGGAAGGACCGGCGGGGAGCTGTTTTTT. Its translation is CASRTPGLGRTGGELFF. The chain combines TRBV28 with TRBJ2-2; 8 positions match TRBD2. Germline V gene data show CDR1 as MDHEN and CDR2 as SYDVKM. CDR3 length: 17 amino acids. J gave up 7 bases and V 6 bases, and 16 bases lay outside the gene matches.

The chain is built from TRBV18 and TRBJ1-1, with 9 bases fitting TRBD1. The trim removed 5 bases at V and 7 bases at J, leaving 5 bases unmatched. Germline lookup yields CDR1 KGHSH and CDR2 LQKENI. The CDR3 sequence is 13 residues long. CDR3 in DNA: TGTGCCAGCTCATCGGACAGGGGAAATGAAGCTTTCTTT. This translates into CASSSDRGNEAFF.

V usage is TRBV19 and J usage is TRBJ2-7; 8 nucleotides agree with TRBD2. Germline trimming cut 1 base from V and 2 bases from J; bases unmatched to any gene: 4. This CDR3 has 15 residues. Germline CDR1 LNHDA, CDR2 SQIVND (reference sequence). The CDR3 spells CASSIVGRATYEQYF. The CDR3 DNA reads TGTGCCAGTAGTATAGTCGGGAGGGCGACCTACGAGCAGTACTTC.

The chain couples TRBV3-1 (or the pseudogene TRBV3-2) to TRBJ2-2; a weak D match, TRBD1 (5 bases). The CDR3 extends over 16 amino acids. Germline lookup yields CDR1 LGHDT and CDR2 YNNKEL (reference sequence). V was cut by 3 bases and J by 1 base, with 12 bases left in between. The CDR3 nucleotides are TGTGCCAGCAGCCAGAGGAAAGGGGTGAACACCGGGGAGCTGTTTTTT. The encoded protein is CASSQRKGVNTGELFF.

The chain employs TRBV3-1 (or the pseudogene TRBV3-2) and TRBJ1-1; no firm D call. The germline gives CDR1 LGHDT, CDR2 YNNKEL (reference sequence). V shed 0 bases and J shed 4 bases, with 6 bases lying between them. This CDR3 has 13 residues. The CDR3 nucleotides read TGTGCCAGCAGCCAAGACATCCCCACTGAAGCTTTCTTT. Amino acid sequence: CASSQDIPTEAFF.

Note on this clone: Other DNA sequences in the sample encode the same CDR3. The chain recombines TRBV28 with TRBJ2-7; tentative D call: TRBD1 (6 bases). Trimming left V 5 bases short and J 0 bases short, with 11 bases between. This CDR3 is built from 14 residues. CDR1 is MDHEN, CDR2 SYDVKM, per germline. For the CDR3, the DNA is TGTGCCAGCAGTCCTGGGGGCAGCTCCTACGAGCAGTACTTC. Its protein is CASSPGGSSYEQYF.

The chain is built from TRBV28 and TRBJ1-6; a possible D gene is TRBD1 (6 bases). CDR1 is MDHEN, CDR2 SYDVKM, per germline. This CDR3 is 13 amino acids long. With 10 bases removed from V and 10 bases from J, the gap between germline ends came to 17 bases. The CDR3 coding sequence is TGTGCCACCCATACACAGGGTTCCTCACCCCTCCACTTT. The encoded protein is CATHTQGSSPLHF.

The V gene is TRBV28, the J gene TRBJ2-1; D perhaps matches TRBD1 (7 bases). CDR3 length: 16 residues. The V gene's germline CDR1 is MDHEN and CDR2 SYDVKM. Deletions cut 3 bases from V and 7 bases from J, with 19 bases between. Written as DNA, the CDR3 is TGTGCCAGCAGTTTGGGACAGCCTTCGGGAGATAATGAGCAGTTCTTC. Residues: CASSLGQPSGDNEQFF.

This chain joins TRBV16 and TRBJ1-2; a possible D gene is TRBD1 (6 bases). Trimming cost V 3 bases and J 4 bases, with 6 bases left between them. The CDR3 has 12 residues. Germline CDR1 reads KGHSY; CDR2 reads FQNENV. The CDR3 DNA is TGTGCCAGCAGCCAGGACAGCTATGGCTACACCTTC. Protein product: CASSQDSYGYTF.

This chain connects TRBV5-4 to TRBJ2-5; 12 nucleotides line up with TRBD2. V was clipped by 4 bases and J by 0 bases; unmatched bases: 4. This CDR3 has 16 residues. Germline loops: CDR1 SGHNT, CDR2 YYREEE (reference sequence). The CDR3 DNA sequence: TGTGCCAGCAGCCCCAGACTAGCGGGAGACCAAGAGACCCAGTACTTC. As protein: CASSPRLAGDQETQYF.

The chain couples TRBV28 to TRBJ2-2; D possibly corresponds to TRBD2 (7 bases). This CDR3 contains 15 residues. Trimming shortened V by 4 bases and J by 4 bases, and 13 bases separated the two germline ends. CDR1 MDHEN and CDR2 SYDVKM come from the germline V gene. This chain's CDR3 is CASSSGGAVTGELFF. CDR3 coding DNA: TGTGCCAGCAGTTCTGGGGGGGCGGTCACCGGGGAGCTGTTTTTT. Filled out from reference TRBV28 and TRBJ2-2, the complete variable domain reads DVKVTQSSRYLVKRTGEKVFLECVQDMDHENMFWYRQDPGLGLRLIYFSYDVKMKEKGDIPEGYSVSREKKERFSLILESASTNQTSMYLCASSSGGAVTGELFFGEGSRLTVL.

This sequence joins TRBV5-1 and TRBJ2-1; 10 nucleotides agree with TRBD2. The V and J ends lost 0 bases and 8 bases, in that order; junction bases with no gene match: 5. The CDR3 sequence is 15 residues long. Germline V gene sequence: CDR1 SGHRS, CDR2 YFSETQ. The CDR3 reads CASSLGSGGADEQFF. DNA for the CDR3: TGCGCCAGCAGCTTGGGGAGCGGGGGGGCAGATGAGCAGTTCTTC.

The V call is TRBV6-2 or TRBV6-3, the J call TRBJ2-1; no clear D. Germline V gene data show CDR1 as MNHEY and CDR2 as SVGEGT. CDR3 size: 14 residues. V was pared by 0 bases and J by 7 bases, with 10 bases between. The DNA of the CDR3 is TGTGCCAGCAGTTACTCGAAGTTTCAGAATGAGCAGTTCTTC. Translating it yields CASSYSKFQNEQFF.

This chain uses TRBV2 with TRBJ2-2, with 9 bases aligning to TRBD2. The CDR3 contains 14 residues. Germline CDR1 reads SNHLY; CDR2 reads FYNNEI. After removal of 6 bases from V and 4 bases from J, the junction contained 3 bases not matched to a gene. The CDR3 reads CASRRAGGTGELFF. The CDR3 DNA reads as TGTGCCAGCAGGCGAGCGGGAGGCACCGGGGAGCTGTTTTTT.

This chain connects TRBV2 to TRBJ2-7; 8 bases fit TRBD2. Germline values: CDR1 SNHLY, CDR2 FYNNEI. The CDR3 is 13 amino acids. V lost 8 bases, J lost 6 bases, and 9 bases stayed unmatched. The CDR3 sequence is CASWIAGSGEQYF. CDR3 sequence (DNA): TGTGCCAGCTGGATAGCGGGATCAGGCGAGCAGTACTTC.

J is TRBJ2-6 and V is TRBV5-1, with D perhaps matching TRBD1 (5 bases). The germline V gene has CDR1 SGHRS and CDR2 YFSETQ. With 4 bases removed from V and 0 bases from J, the gap between germline ends came to 14 bases. The CDR3 runs 17 residues. CDR3 sequence reads: CASSPAGSSSGANVLTF. The CDR3 bases are TGCGCCAGCAGCCCCGCAGGGTCGAGCTCTGGGGCCAACGTCCTGACTTTC.

The chain is built from TRBV30 and TRBJ1-6; D not certain. Germline V gives CDR1 GTSNPN, CDR2 SVGIG (reference sequence). The V end lost 2 bases, the J end lost 0 bases, and 20 bases lay between the germline ends. CDR3 size: 19 residues. For the CDR3, the DNA is TGTGCCTGGAGTTTTTTGAGGCAGCTACACAGCTCCTATAATTCACCCCTCCACTTT. Its protein is CAWSFLRQLHSSYNSPLHF.

The chain recombines TRBV6-5 with TRBJ2-7; TRBD1 matches 8 bases. Germline CDR1 and CDR2: MNHEY and SVGAGI. After removal of 5 bases from V and 3 bases from J, the junction contained 6 bases not matched to a gene. This CDR3 spans 14 amino acids. In nucleotides, the CDR3 is TGTGCCAGCAGTCGGGACAGGAAATTCTACGAGCAGTACTTC. Translation: CASSRDRKFYEQYF.

This clone appeared a single time. V and J are TRBV18 and TRBJ2-2; 8 nucleotides align to TRBD2. The trim removed 2 bases at V and 9 bases at J, leaving 11 bases unmatched. The CDR3 contains 16 residues. CDR1 and CDR2 (germline): KGHSH, LQKENI. CDR3 sequence reads: CASSPFERGQIRELFF. The CDR3 DNA is TGTGCCAGCTCACCATTCGAGCGGGGGCAGATTCGGGAGCTGTTTTTT. Variable domain in full (rest from reference TRBV18 and TRBJ2-2): NAGVMQNPRHLVRRRGQEARLRCSPMKGHSHVYWYRQLPEEGLKFMVYLQKENIIDESGMPKERFSAEFPKEGPSILRIQQVVRGDSAAYFCASSPFERGQIRELFFGEGSRLTVL.

Concerning this clone itself: Other DNA sequences within the sample encode an identical CDR3. The chain uses TRBV6-5 and TRBJ1-5; unclear D gene. This CDR3 has 15 residues. The ends were cut back, 0 bases at V and 0 bases at J, with 6 bases in the middle. Germline values: CDR1 MNHEY, CDR2 SVGAGI. CDR3: CASSYSGDSNQPQHF. In nucleotides, the CDR3 is TGTGCCAGCAGTTACTCTGGGGATAGCAATCAGCCCCAGCATTTT.

The V gene is TRBV5-4, the J gene TRBJ2-3, with D maybe TRBD2 (5 bases). Germline-derived CDR1 and CDR2 are SGHNT and YYREEE (reference sequence). The CDR3 length is 15 residues. V was clipped by 2 bases and J by 3 bases, with 13 bases between them. The CDR3: CASSLYGGGTDTQYF. The CDR3 bases are TGTGCCAGCAGCTTATACGGTGGCGGGACAGATACGCAGTATTTT.

The chain employs TRBV7-2 and TRBJ2-7, with 7 bases identical to TRBD1. Germline CDR1 SGHTA, CDR2 FQGNSA. The J segment lost 6 bases and the V segment lost 5 bases, leaving 13 bases of the junction unmatched. This CDR3 spans 15 amino acids. The chain's CDR3 is CASSPGRTGILEQYF. The CDR3 DNA reads as TGTGCCAGCAGCCCAGGACGGACAGGAATACTCGAGCAGTACTTC.

This clone showed up just once. This chain uses TRBV6-5 with TRBJ2-1; the match to TRBD2 covers 7 bases. The CDR3 length is 15 residues. CDR1 MNHEY and CDR2 SVGAGI come from the germline V gene. V was clipped by 6 bases and J by 2 bases; unmatched bases: 7. The DNA for the CDR3 is TGTGCCAGCAGAATTGGACTAGGAGCCTACAATGAGCAGTTCTTC. Residues: CASRIGLGAYNEQFF.

The chain links TRBV5-4 to TRBJ2-3, with D tentatively TRBD1 (5 bases). This CDR3 is built from 16 residues. The germline gives CDR1 SGHNT, CDR2 YYREEE (reference sequence). V lost 4 bases and J 5 bases, leaving 20 bases between the germline ends. The CDR3 nucleotides are TGTGCCAGCAGCCCGGCAGGGTTGGGCTACAAAGATACGCAGTATTTT. Translating it yields CASSPAGLGYKDTQYF.

The chain links TRBV7-2 to TRBJ1-5, with D possibly being TRBD1 (6 bases). CDR1 is SGHTA, CDR2 FQGNSA, per germline. This CDR3 has 14 amino acids. V lost 5 bases, J lost 2 bases, and 10 bases lay in between. Here the CDR3 reads CASSAYRGNQPQHF. The DNA of the CDR3 is TGTGCCAGCAGCGCTTACAGGGGCAATCAGCCCCAGCATTTT.

This chain links TRBV27 with TRBJ1-5; possible D gene TRBD1, 6 bases. CDR3 length: 16 residues. Trimming cost V 6 bases and J 3 bases, with 18 bases left between them. Per germline, CDR1 MNHEY and CDR2 SMNVEV (reference sequence). The CDR3 here is CASSRSSGTFNQPQHF. The CDR3 region has the DNA TGTGCCAGCAGCCGGAGCTCGGGGACATTCAATCAGCCCCAGCATTTT.

V gene TRBV19 combines with J gene TRBJ2-7; TRBD1 aligns across 12 bases. Per the germline V gene, CDR1 is LNHDA and CDR2 is SQIVND (reference sequence). The CDR3 covers 16 residues. Unmatched junction bases numbered 10, after V lost 5 bases and J lost 5 bases. The chain's CDR3 is CASSVGGTGGFNEQYF. The CDR3 nucleotides read TGTGCCAGTAGTGTTGGGGGGACAGGGGGCTTCAACGAGCAGTACTTC.